The TCR beta chain described here comes from a study of blood T cell repertoires in COVID-19. Study-wide context: PBMCs, B-cell-depleted T cells, or T cells were the source of the cDNA or gDNA that made up the material.

TCRdb's copy holds only in-frame clones and misses some; the assay was immunoSEQ multiplex PCR. The sample shows about 150,000 clones, roughly 84% of them seen only once. CDR1 is MGHDK and CDR2 is SYGVNS in the germline V gene. This CDR3 is 13 amino acids long. V shed 3 bases and J 5 bases; nucleotides not matched to a gene: 3. Categorization into cohorts depended on clinical history that participants reported. This clone was detected a few times. The specimen was PBMCs or T cells enriched from blood (not recorded which). The TCR was taken from a man aged 65 to 79 who had been exposed to COVID-19. The J gene is TRBJ2-7, the V gene TRBV25-1, with 8 bases identical to TRBD1. The CDR3 is CASSETGVDEQYF. The CDR3 nucleotides read TGTGCCAGCAGTGAGACAGGGGTCGACGAGCAGTACTTC.